The T cell receptor beta chain described here comes from a study of T cells in Graves' hyperthyroidism and ophthalmopathy (dated by TCRdb to the late 2010s). In terms of the full investigation: Peripheral blood samples were taken at the time of initial diagnosis, prior to any treatment. To identify distinguishing TCR V-J signatures, a discovery cohort of 90 to 100 patients was used, comprising 40 to 45 with Graves' ophthalmopathy and 57 with stable Graves' hyperthyroidism. Prospective prediction of ophthalmopathy was tested in an independent validation cohort consisting of 18 to 20 hyperthyroidism patients and approximately 16 patients who later progressed to ophthalmopathy. The 100 discovery patients were divided at random into training and test sets in a 7:3 ratio. Thyroid tissue and blood T-cell repertoires from about six Graves' hyperthyroidism patients were also compared in the study. After blood sampling, hyperthyroidism patients were treated with methimazole at a starting dose of 30 mg daily, and ophthalmopathy patients were treated with high-dose intravenous methylprednisolone. TCR Vbeta CDR3 sequencing of 120 to 150 peripheral blood samples (approximately 44 ophthalmopathy, 70 to 85 hyperthyroidism and about 17 progressor patients) is reported in the paper.

Ophthalmopathy patients had moderately to severely active disease, Clinical Activity Score of at least 3, NOSPECS grade of at least 4, and duration under 3 months. Any patient with an uncontrolled infection, another autoimmune disease, pregnancy or lactation was excluded. Diagnoses relied on clinical symptoms, serum thyroxine and TRAb, thyroid ultrasound and orbital computed tomography. PBMCs were isolated from 10 ml of fresh peripheral blood by Ficoll-Paque density gradient centrifugation. Total RNA was extracted using Trizol reagent, and RNA quality was assessed on an Agilent 2100 Bioanalyzer. Overall study outcomes, separate from this receptor: Most expanded thyroid clonotypes (frequency above 0.001) were also detected in blood, suggesting blood repertoires may reflect thyroid immune responses. In validation, progression to ophthalmopathy was predicted by the model with around 71% sensitivity and around 76% specificity, a median of around 5.9 months before onset. No statistical method was used to fix the sample size in advance, and group allocation was not hidden from the investigators. Ophthalmopathy was separated from stable hyperthyroidism by a 13 V-J signature model, with roughly 88% sensitivity and approximately 81% specificity obtained in cross-validation and 80%/75% obtained in testing.

This clonotype was picked up a small number of times. Its antigen has not been determined. No quality values exist for individual bases; no much larger clone is one base distant. The TCR beta CDR3 regions were amplified from RNA transcripts. The first round of RT-PCR for the TCR CDR3 was performed with the HTBI primer set and the Qiagen OneStep RT-PCR kit. Libraries were constructed in a second round of multiplex PCR, after which size selection and purification were performed. Libraries were sequenced paired-end with 100 bp reads on an Illumina HiSeq2000. Per the authors' processing: Raw data were processed with SOAPnuke, discarding reads with adapters, uncalled bases, mean Phred below 15, or no exact constant-primer or identifier match. High-quality paired reads were merged with COPE v1.2.5, and unique nucleotide sequences were defined as clonotypes. MiTCR v1.1 was used to align the clonotypes against IMGT TRBV, TRBD and TRBJ reference segments. Analysis was restricted to V-J combinations with a frequency above 0.0001, which covered roughly 99% of repertoires. A TCS score was defined as the ratio of F50 (clonal expansion) to E x V (chaos), with BLOSUM62-based TCRdist applied between CDR3 peptides within each V-J. Welch's t-statistics and random forest reduced around 520 V-J features to fewer than 15, which were used in a naive Bayes classifier (R e1071). The public sequencing data were trimmed at Q25 with fastp and processed into clonotypes with MiXCR by TCRdb, which kept only in-frame beta chains. Duplicate CDR3 protein sequences are folded into a single record with the most common DNA and genes. The V and J calls here are based on TCRdb, not the publication. This sample lists a few hundred thousand distinct CDR3 sequences; about 16% were detected once. About 31% of the sample is in the top ten clones.

V lost 0 bases and J lost 6 bases, and the count of bases not matched to a germline gene is 10. The CDR3 spans 16 residues, from the cysteine through the phenylalanine. Here the CDR3 DNA is all that survives: 48 bases in frame from base 1. CDR1 is given as MNHEY and CDR2 as SVGAGI, both from the germline V gene. This TCR came from a woman in her twenties or thirties with Graves' ophthalmopathy. The chain is made from TRBV6-5 and TRBJ2-7; TRBD1 aligns with 8 central bases. The sequencing sample was made of blood. The bases are TGTGCCAGCAGTTACTCGGACAGGGTGTATAGGTCCGAGCAGTACTTC. Translated, it reads CASSYSDRVYRSEQYF.